The rows below give T cell receptor beta chains drawn from one sample of a study of response to subunit inactivated influenza vaccine. TCRdb re-derived calls from the RT-PCR reads in MiXCR, one entry per CDR3 protein. The profile covers about 540,000 distinct CDR3 sequences, with approximately 24% appearing a single time and approximately 3% taken by the ten largest. A further study also used this sample, focusing on T cells expressing NK-cell markers.

This sample comprised CD4+ T cells sorted from PBMCs, obtained roughly 12 days after vaccination. The source is a man in his fifties who received an inactivated influenza vaccine. The CDR3 runs from the conserved cysteine through the conserved F or W. Fields, in order: CDR3 protein, CDR3 length, D gene, J gene, V gene. D genes are given only for firm matches.

CDR3 protein: CASSLGRQGRAFF
CDR3 length: 13
D gene: TRBD1
J gene: TRBJ1-1
V gene: TRBV12-3/TRBV12-4

CDR3 protein: CASKRSGNSYNEQFF
CDR3 length: 15
D gene: -
J gene: TRBJ2-1
V gene: TRBV2

CDR3 protein: CASSLVGTSGIGEQFF
CDR3 length: 16
D gene: TRBD2
J gene: TRBJ2-1
V gene: TRBV5-4

CDR3 protein: CASSRWGQGFTEAFF
CDR3 length: 15
D gene: TRBD1
J gene: TRBJ1-1
V gene: TRBV4-1

CDR3 protein: CASSPRRGAKNIQYF
CDR3 length: 15
D gene: TRBD2
J gene: TRBJ2-4
V gene: TRBV7-2

CDR3 protein: CSVEGSLIGGAFF
CDR3 length: 13
D gene: -
J gene: TRBJ1-1
V gene: TRBV29-1

CDR3 protein: CASSSGPSNEQFF
CDR3 length: 13
D gene: -
J gene: TRBJ2-1
V gene: TRBV12-3/TRBV12-4

CDR3 protein: CASGLAIANTEAFF
CDR3 length: 14
D gene: -
J gene: TRBJ1-1
V gene: TRBV5-1

CDR3 protein: CASSLGWGRGQFF
CDR3 length: 13
D gene: -
J gene: TRBJ2-1
V gene: TRBV7-2

CDR3 protein: CASSYRGVYDEQFF
CDR3 length: 14
D gene: -
J gene: TRBJ2-1
V gene: TRBV6-5

CDR3 protein: CASSPQTGQGAGYTF
CDR3 length: 15
D gene: TRBD1
J gene: TRBJ1-2
V gene: TRBV7-2

CDR3 protein: CATTRDPSYEQYF
CDR3 length: 13
D gene: -
J gene: TRBJ2-7
V gene: TRBV10-3

CDR3 protein: CASSFTTGRAGELFF
CDR3 length: 15
D gene: TRBD1
J gene: TRBJ2-2
V gene: TRBV28

CDR3 protein: CSGGEGTGVQETQYF
CDR3 length: 15
D gene: -
J gene: TRBJ2-5
V gene: TRBV20-1

CDR3 protein: CASLVSGSNQPQHF
CDR3 length: 14
D gene: -
J gene: TRBJ1-5
V gene: TRBV12-3/TRBV12-4

CDR3 protein: CASTHRASYEQYF
CDR3 length: 13
D gene: -
J gene: TRBJ2-7
V gene: TRBV12-3/TRBV12-4

CDR3 protein: CAISESSGGVANVLTF
CDR3 length: 16
D gene: TRBD2
J gene: TRBJ2-6
V gene: TRBV10-3

CDR3 protein: CASTSSLTDTQYF
CDR3 length: 13
D gene: -
J gene: TRBJ2-3
V gene: TRBV6-5

CDR3 protein: CASSQGTANTEAFF
CDR3 length: 14
D gene: -
J gene: TRBJ1-1
V gene: TRBV28

CDR3 protein: CSAREGTGSSYNSPLHF
CDR3 length: 17
D gene: -
J gene: TRBJ1-6
V gene: TRBV20-1

CDR3 protein: CAISEAAVPEQFF
CDR3 length: 13
D gene: -
J gene: TRBJ2-1
V gene: TRBV10-3

CDR3 protein: CSARPQVNSNQPQHF
CDR3 length: 15
D gene: -
J gene: TRBJ1-5
V gene: TRBV20-1

CDR3 protein: CASSPGVHGTGGIVSPLHF
CDR3 length: 19
D gene: TRBD1
J gene: TRBJ1-6
V gene: TRBV11-2

CDR3 protein: CASRPPGLASHEQYF
CDR3 length: 15
D gene: TRBD2
J gene: TRBJ2-7
V gene: TRBV11-2

CDR3 protein: CAWRGLSNTGELFF
CDR3 length: 14
D gene: -
J gene: TRBJ2-2
V gene: TRBV30

CDR3 protein: CSVEEGRPKQFF
CDR3 length: 12
D gene: -
J gene: TRBJ2-1
V gene: TRBV29-1

CDR3 protein: CASSLVVGGFSTDTQYF
CDR3 length: 17
D gene: -
J gene: TRBJ2-3
V gene: TRBV7-2

CDR3 protein: CASSYVRDGETQYF
CDR3 length: 14
D gene: -
J gene: TRBJ2-5
V gene: TRBV6-5

CDR3 protein: CASSPLDRVYGYTF
CDR3 length: 14
D gene: TRBD1
J gene: TRBJ1-2
V gene: TRBV12-3/TRBV12-4

CDR3 protein: CASSETTGNTIYF
CDR3 length: 13
D gene: -
J gene: TRBJ1-3
V gene: TRBV12-3/TRBV12-4

CDR3 protein: CASRGLGRGELFF
CDR3 length: 13
D gene: -
J gene: TRBJ2-2
V gene: TRBV12-3/TRBV12-4